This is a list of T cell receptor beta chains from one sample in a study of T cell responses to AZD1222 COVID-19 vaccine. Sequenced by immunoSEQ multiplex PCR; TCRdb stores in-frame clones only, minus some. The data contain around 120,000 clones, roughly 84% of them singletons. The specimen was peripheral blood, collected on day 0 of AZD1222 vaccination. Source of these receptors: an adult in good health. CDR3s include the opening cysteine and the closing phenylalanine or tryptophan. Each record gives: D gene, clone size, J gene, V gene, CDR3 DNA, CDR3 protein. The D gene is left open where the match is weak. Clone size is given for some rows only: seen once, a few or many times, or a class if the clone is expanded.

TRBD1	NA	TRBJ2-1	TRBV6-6	TGTGCCAGCAGTTACTCGGGACAGCTACACAATGAGCAGTTCTTC	CASSYSGQLHNEQFF
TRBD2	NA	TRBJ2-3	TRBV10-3	TGTGCCATCAGTGAGTCCGAACTAGCGTACACAGATACGCAGTATTTT	CAISESELAYTDTQYF
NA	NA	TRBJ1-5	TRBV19	TGTGCCAGTAGTATAGGGGTTGTTCAGCCCCAGCATTTT	CASSIGVVQPQHF
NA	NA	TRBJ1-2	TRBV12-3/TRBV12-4	TGTGCCAGCAGACTCGAAGGATATGGCTACACCTTC	CASRLEGYGYTF
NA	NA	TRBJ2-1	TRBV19	TGTGCCAGTAGTCCAGACGTGGGGTATGAGCAGTTCTTC	CASSPDVGYEQFF
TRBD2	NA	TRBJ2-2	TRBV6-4	TGTGCCAGCAGTCCCGGACTAGCGGGAGCCACCGGGGAGCTGTTTTTT	CASSPGLAGATGELFF
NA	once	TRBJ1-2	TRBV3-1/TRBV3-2	TGTGCCAGCAGCCTAGGACAGCCTCCCGGGTCATTCGGCTACACCTTC	CASSLGQPPGSFGYTF
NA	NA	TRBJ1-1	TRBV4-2	TGTGCCAGCAGCCAAGGGGGGGAAAATGAAGCTTTCTTT	CASSQGGENEAFF
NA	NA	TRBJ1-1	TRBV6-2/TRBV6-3	TGTGCCAGCAGCCAGCCGCGCGTGAACACTGAAGCTTTCTTT	CASSQPRVNTEAFF
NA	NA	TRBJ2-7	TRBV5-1	TGCGCCAGCAGGGGGGTGTCCTCCTTCGAGCAGTACTTC	CASRGVSSFEQYF
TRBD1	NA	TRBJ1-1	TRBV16	TGTGCCAGCAGTCCCGACAGGGTGGGAACTGAAGCTTTCTTT	CASSPDRVGTEAFF
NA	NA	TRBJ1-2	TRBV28	TGTGCCAGCAGACTTAACTATGGCTACACCTTC	CASRLNYGYTF
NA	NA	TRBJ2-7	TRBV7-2	TGTGCCAGCAGCTCCGGGATAGGGTCCTACGAGCAGTACTTC	CASSSGIGSYEQYF
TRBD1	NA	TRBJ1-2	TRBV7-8	TGTGCCAGCAGCATACAGGGGGAGGGCTACACCTTC	CASSIQGEGYTF
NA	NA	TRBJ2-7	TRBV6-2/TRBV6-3	TGTGCCAGCAGTTTACCCCGGACAGTCCCCTACGAGCAGTACTTC	CASSLPRTVPYEQYF
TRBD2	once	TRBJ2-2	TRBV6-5	TGTGCCGTCACTAGCGGGGGGGCCGGCACCGGGGAGCTGTTTTTT	CAVTSGGAGTGELFF
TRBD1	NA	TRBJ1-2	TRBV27	TGTGCCAGCAGTTTACAACAGGGGAGTGGGAACTATGGCTACACCTTC	CASSLQQGSGNYGYTF
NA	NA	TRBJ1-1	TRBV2	TGTGCCAGCATAGCGGGCCCCCAAGGTACTGAAGCTTTCTTT	CASIAGPQGTEAFF
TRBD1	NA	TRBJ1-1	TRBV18	TGTGCCAGCTCACGGCGGGACAGTGAAGCTTTCTTT	CASSRRDSEAFF
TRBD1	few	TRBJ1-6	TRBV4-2	TGTGCCAGCGTTTCCTGGGACAGGGGAACACGTTCACCCCTCCACTTT	CASVSWDRGTRSPLHF
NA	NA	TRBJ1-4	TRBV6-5	TGTGCCAGCAGTTACGGGCAGGGCCTAGAAAAACTGTTTTTT	CASSYGQGLEKLFF
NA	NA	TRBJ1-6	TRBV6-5	TGTGCCAGCGTTGAGGGAAGGCCCTATAATTCACCCCTCCACTTT	CASVEGRPYNSPLHF
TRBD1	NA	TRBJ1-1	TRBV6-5	TGTGCCAGCAGTTACTCTAGGACAGGTGACACTGAAGCTTTCTTT	CASSYSRTGDTEAFF
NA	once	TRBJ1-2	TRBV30	TGTGCCTGGAGTGCCCAAGTCTATGGCTACACCTTC	CAWSAQVYGYTF
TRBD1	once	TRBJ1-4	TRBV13	TGTGCCAGCAGCTCCACAGGGGGTGGTGAAAAACTGTTTTTT	CASSSTGGGEKLFF
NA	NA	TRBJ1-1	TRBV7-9	TGTGCCAGCAGCTTACCCCCCAACACTGAAGCTTTCTTT	CASSLPPNTEAFF
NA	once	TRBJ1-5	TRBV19	TGTGCCAGTAGACCCCCTCCCTCACGGAGGGTTAGCAGTCAGCCCCAGCATTTT	CASRPPPSRRVSSQPQHF
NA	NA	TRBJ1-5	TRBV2	TGTGCCAGCAGTGTGCCCCCCAATCAGCCCCAGCATTTT	CASSVPPNQPQHF
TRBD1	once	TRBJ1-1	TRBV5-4	TGTGCCAGCCAGGGGGCGTTTGGCACTGAAGCTTTCTTT	CASQGAFGTEAFF
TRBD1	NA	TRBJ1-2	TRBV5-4	TGTGCCAGCAGCCCAGGGGGAACGGGCTATGGCTACACCTTC	CASSPGGTGYGYTF
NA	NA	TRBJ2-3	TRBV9	TGTGCCAGCAGCGTAGATGGGGTAAGGGCAGATACGCAGTATTTT	CASSVDGVRADTQYF
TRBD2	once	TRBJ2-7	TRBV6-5	TGTGCCAGCAGTTACACTAGCGGCTCGAACGAGCAGTACTTC	CASSYTSGSNEQYF
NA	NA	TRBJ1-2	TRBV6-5	TGTGCCAGCAGGGTTACTTCGGGACACTATGGCTACACCTTC	CASRVTSGHYGYTF
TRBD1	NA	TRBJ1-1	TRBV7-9	TGTGCCAGCAGCAATACCGGGACAGATGAAGCTTTCTTT	CASSNTGTDEAFF
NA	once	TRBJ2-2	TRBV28	TGTGCCAGCAGTCCCCAGGCCGGCCAACTATACACCGGGGAGCTGTTTTTT	CASSPQAGQLYTGELFF
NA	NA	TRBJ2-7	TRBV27	TGTGCCAGCAGCCCAGGAAGGATAGGATGGATTGTAGAGCAGTACTTC	CASSPGRIGWIVEQYF
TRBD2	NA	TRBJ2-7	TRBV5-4	TGTGCCAGCAGCTTCTCAGCGGGGGACACCTACGAGCAGTACTTC	CASSFSAGDTYEQYF
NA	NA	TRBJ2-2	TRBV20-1	TGCAGTGCTAGTCTCAGGGAGGCCGGGGAGCTGTTTTTT	CSASLREAGELFF
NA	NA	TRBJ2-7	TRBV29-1	TGCAGCGTTGTGGGGGGTTGGTCCTACGAGCAGTACTTC	CSVVGGWSYEQYF
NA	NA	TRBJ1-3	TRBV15	TGTGCCACCAGCAGAGATCGGGACATAACTGGAAACACCATATATTTT	CATSRDRDITGNTIYF
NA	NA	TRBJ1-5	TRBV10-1	TGCGCCAGCAGTGAATCAGGACAGCCCCAGCATTTT	CASSESGQPQHF
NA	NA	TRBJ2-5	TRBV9	TGTGCCAGCAGCGTAGGTCCAACAGCAGAGACCCAGTACTTC	CASSVGPTAETQYF
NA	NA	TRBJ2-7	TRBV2	TGTGCCATGGACACGGATTCCTACGAGCAGTACTTC	CAMDTDSYEQYF